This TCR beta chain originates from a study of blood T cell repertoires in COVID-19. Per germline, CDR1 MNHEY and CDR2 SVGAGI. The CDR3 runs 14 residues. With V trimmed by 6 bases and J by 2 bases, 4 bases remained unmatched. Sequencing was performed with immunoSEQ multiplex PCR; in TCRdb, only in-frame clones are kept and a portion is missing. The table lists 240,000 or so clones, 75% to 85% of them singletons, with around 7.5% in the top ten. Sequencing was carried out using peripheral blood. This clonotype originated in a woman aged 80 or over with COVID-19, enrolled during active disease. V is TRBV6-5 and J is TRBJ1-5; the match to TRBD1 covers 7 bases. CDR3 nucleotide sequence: TGTGCCAGCAGCCGCGGACAGGGCAATCAGCCCCAGCATTTT. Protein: CASSRGQGNQPQHF.